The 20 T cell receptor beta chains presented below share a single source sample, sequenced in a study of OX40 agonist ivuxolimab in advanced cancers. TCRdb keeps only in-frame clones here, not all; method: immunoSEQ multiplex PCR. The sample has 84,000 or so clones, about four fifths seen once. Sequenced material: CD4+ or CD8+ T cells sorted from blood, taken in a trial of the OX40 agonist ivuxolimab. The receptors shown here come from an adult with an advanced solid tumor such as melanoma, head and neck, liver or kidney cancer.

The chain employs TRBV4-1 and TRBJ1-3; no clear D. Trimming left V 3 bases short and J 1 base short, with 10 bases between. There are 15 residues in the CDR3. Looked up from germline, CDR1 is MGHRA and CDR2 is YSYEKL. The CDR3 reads CASSQGRPSGNTIYF. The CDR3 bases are TGCGCCAGCAGCCAGGGCAGGCCTTCTGGAAACACCATATATTTT.

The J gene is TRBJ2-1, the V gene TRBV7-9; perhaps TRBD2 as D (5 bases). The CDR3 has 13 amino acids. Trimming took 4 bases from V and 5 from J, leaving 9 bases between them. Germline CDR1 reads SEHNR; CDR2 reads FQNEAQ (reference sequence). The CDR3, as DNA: TGTGCCAGCAGCTCTGAGGGCAACAATGAGCAGTTCTTC. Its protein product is CASSSEGNNEQFF.

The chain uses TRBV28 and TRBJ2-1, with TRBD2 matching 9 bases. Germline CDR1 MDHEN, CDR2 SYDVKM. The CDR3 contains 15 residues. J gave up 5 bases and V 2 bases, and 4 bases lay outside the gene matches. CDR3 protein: CASSLRAGGNNEQFF. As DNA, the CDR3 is TGTGCCAGCAGTTTACGGGCGGGGGGGAACAATGAGCAGTTCTTC.

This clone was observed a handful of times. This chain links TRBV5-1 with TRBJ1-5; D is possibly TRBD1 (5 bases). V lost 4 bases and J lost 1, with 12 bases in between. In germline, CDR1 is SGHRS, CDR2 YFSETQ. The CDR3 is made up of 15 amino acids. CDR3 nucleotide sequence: TGCGCCAGCAGCCTTGATGGGGGAAGCAATCAGCCCCAGCATTTT. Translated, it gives CASSLDGGSNQPQHF.

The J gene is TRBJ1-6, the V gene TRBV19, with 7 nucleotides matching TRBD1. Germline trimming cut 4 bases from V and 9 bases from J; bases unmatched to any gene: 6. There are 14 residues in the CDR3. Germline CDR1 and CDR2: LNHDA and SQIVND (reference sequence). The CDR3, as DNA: TGTGCCAGTAGTACAACAGGGGTAGGTTCACCCCTCCACTTT. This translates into CASSTTGVGSPLHF.

In nucleotides, the CDR3 is TGTGCCAGCAGTTTTCTAACAGGGGCCGGAAACACCATATATTTT. Its protein product is CASSFLTGAGNTIYF. V is TRBV28 and J is TRBJ1-3, with 7 bases identical to TRBD1. The junction had 6 bases not matched to a gene; V was cut back by 3 bases and J by 4 bases. The CDR3 consists of 15 residues. Germline V gene sequence: CDR1 MDHEN, CDR2 SYDVKM.

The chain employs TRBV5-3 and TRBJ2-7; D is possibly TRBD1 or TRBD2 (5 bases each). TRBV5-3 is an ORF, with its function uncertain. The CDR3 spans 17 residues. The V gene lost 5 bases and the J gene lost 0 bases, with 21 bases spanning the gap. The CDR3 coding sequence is TGTGCCAGAAGTCCCGCTCACGTCAGGGACCCCTCCTACGAGCAGTACGTC. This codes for CARSPAHVRDPSYEQYV.

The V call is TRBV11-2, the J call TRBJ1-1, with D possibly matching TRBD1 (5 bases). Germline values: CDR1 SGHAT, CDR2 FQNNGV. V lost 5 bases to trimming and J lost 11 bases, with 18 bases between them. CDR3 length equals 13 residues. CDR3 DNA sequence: TGTGCCAGCAGCCCCTTTACCGGGGCAGGGGCTTTCTTT. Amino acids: CASSPFTGAGAFF.

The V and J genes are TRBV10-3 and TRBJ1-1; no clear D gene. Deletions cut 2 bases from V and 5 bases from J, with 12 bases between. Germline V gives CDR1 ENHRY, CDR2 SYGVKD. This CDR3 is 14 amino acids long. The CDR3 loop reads CAISELPLGTEAFF. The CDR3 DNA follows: TGTGCCATCAGTGAGCTCCCATTGGGGACTGAAGCTTTCTTT.

The CDR3 loop reads CASRSGQGIDTQYF. DNA for the CDR3: TGTGCCAGCAGATCGGGACAGGGCATAGATACGCAGTATTTT. V is TRBV28 and J is TRBJ2-3; 9 nucleotides match TRBD1. CDR1 MDHEN and CDR2 SYDVKM come from the germline V gene. The CDR3 sequence is 14 residues long. V trimming: 6 bases; J trimming: 5 bases; junction bases outside the gene matches: 6.

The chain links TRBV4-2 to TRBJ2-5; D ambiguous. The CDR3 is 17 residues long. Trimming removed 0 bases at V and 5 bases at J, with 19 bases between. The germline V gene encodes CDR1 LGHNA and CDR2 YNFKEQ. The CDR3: CASSQDSVVHGRETQYF. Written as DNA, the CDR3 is TGTGCCAGCAGCCAAGATTCCGTGGTCCACGGTAGGGAGACCCAGTACTTC.

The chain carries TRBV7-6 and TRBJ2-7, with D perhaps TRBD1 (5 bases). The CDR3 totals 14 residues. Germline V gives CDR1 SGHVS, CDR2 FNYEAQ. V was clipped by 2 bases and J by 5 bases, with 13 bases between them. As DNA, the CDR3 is TGTGCCAGCAGCTTACAACGGACAATCAACGAGCAGTACGTC. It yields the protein CASSLQRTINEQYV.

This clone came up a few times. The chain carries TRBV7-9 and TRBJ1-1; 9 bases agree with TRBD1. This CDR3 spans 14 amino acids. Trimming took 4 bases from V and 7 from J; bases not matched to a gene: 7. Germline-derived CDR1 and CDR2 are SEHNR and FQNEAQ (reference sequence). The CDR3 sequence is CASSSGTGRSEAFF. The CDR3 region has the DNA TGTGCCAGCAGCTCCGGGACAGGGCGGAGTGAAGCTTTCTTT.

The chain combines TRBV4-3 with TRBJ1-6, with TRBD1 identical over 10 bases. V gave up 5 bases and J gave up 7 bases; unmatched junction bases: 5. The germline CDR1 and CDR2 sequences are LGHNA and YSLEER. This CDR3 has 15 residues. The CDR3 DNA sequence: TGCGCCAGCAGCGGAACGGGACAGGGGAATTCACCCCTCCACTTT. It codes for CASSGTGQGNSPLHF.

The CDR3 coding sequence is TGCGCCAGCAGCTTGGGCCAAGCGGAGACTGAAGCTTTCTTT. It is translated as CASSLGQAETEAFF. The chain couples TRBV5-1 to TRBJ1-1, with D unresolved. The CDR3 is 14 residues long. V dropped 0 bases and J dropped 5 bases, with 11 bases sitting between them. Germline CDR1 reads SGHRS; CDR2 reads YFSETQ. Filled out from reference TRBV5-1 and TRBJ1-1, the complete variable domain reads KAGVTQTPRYLIKTRGQQVTLSCSPISGHRSVSWYQQTPGQGLQFLFEYFSETQRNKGNFPGRFSGRQFSNSRSEMNVSTLELGDSALYLCASSLGQAETEAFFGQGTRLTVV.

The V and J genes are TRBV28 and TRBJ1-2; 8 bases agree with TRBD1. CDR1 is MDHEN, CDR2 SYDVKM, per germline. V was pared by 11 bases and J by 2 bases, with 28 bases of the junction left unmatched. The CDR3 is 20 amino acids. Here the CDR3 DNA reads TGTGCCGTGCATCCCCCTTTAGGGAGTAGCAGGGGGCTTAGGAACTATGGCTACACCTTC. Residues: CAVHPPLGSSRGLRNYGYTF.

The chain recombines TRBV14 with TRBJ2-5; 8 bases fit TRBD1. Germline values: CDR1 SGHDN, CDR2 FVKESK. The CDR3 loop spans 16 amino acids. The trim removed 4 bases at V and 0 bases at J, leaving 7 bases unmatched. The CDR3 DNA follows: TGTGCCAGCAGCCGGGGGACAGGTTTTTACCAAGAGACCCAGTACTTC. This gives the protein CASSRGTGFYQETQYF.

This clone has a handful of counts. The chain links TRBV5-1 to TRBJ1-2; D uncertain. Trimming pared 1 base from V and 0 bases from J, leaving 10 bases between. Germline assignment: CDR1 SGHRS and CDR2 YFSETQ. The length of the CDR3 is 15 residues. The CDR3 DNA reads TGCGCCAGCAGCTTGCAGGACGGGCCTAACTATGGCTACACCTTC. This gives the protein CASSLQDGPNYGYTF.

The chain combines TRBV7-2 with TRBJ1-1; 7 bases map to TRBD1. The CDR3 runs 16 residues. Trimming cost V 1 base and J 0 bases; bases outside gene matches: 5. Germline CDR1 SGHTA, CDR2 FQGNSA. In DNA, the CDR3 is TGTGCCAGCAGCTTAGGGGGGACAGCCTTGAACACTGAAGCTTTCTTT. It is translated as CASSLGGTALNTEAFF.

The CDR3 region is CSAAAQEQFF. The CDR3 coding sequence is TGCAGTGCTGCGGCTCAGGAGCAGTTCTTC. V usage is TRBV20-1 and J usage is TRBJ2-1; D call uncertain. V was clipped by 5 bases and J by 10 bases, with 9 bases between them. This CDR3 is built from 10 residues. From germline, CDR1 is DFQATT and CDR2 SNEGSKA (reference sequence).